The next 9 T cell receptor beta chains were all read from a single sample in a study of blood T cell repertoires in COVID-19. Repertoires were generated with immunoSEQ multiplex PCR, while TCRdb's copy carries only in-frame clones and drops some. The sample includes approximately 150,000 clones, about 85% of them seen just once. The material sequenced was peripheral blood. Source of these receptors: a woman aged 45-60 years with COVID-19, enrolled during active disease.

The chain joins TRBV5-1 to TRBJ1-4; D is perhaps TRBD1 (6 bases). V gave up 4 bases and J gave up 5 bases, with 15 bases separating them. Germline V CDR1 and CDR2: SGHRS, YFSETQ. There are 15 residues in the CDR3. CDR3 DNA sequence: TGCGCCAGCAGCAAACAGGGAGGGGGGAATGAAAAACTGTTTTTT. This sequence encodes CASSKQGGGNEKLFF.

V gene TRBV7-9 combines with J gene TRBJ2-7, with TRBD2 matching over 10 bases. The CDR3 consists of 16 residues. The V segment lost 1 base and the J segment 4 bases; nucleotides outside the gene matches: 7. The germline V gene has CDR1 SEHNR and CDR2 FQNEAQ (reference sequence). The CDR3 DNA follows: TGTGCCAGCAGCTTAGGTCAGCGGGGGGGCACGTACGAGCAGTACTTC. As protein: CASSLGQRGGTYEQYF.

J is TRBJ1-2 and V is TRBV7-9, with a possible D match to TRBD1 (5 bases). This CDR3 spans 14 amino acids. Germline loops: CDR1 SEHNR, CDR2 FQNEAQ (reference sequence). V gave up 5 bases and J gave up 4 bases, with 14 bases separating them. This chain's CDR3 is CASSRTAGIYGYTF. CDR3 bases: TGTGCCAGCAGCCGAACAGCAGGGATCTATGGCTACACCTTC.

This clone showed up just a few times. The J gene is TRBJ1-6, the V gene TRBV15; D call uncertain. This CDR3 region has 14 residues. CDR1 is LNHNV and CDR2 is YYDKDF in the germline V gene (reference sequence). The germline V and J ends were trimmed by 3 bases and 9 bases, with 12 bases remaining between them. Written as DNA, the CDR3 is TGTGCCACCAGCAGCCAAAGGGAGATTTCACCCCTCCACTTT. Amino acid sequence: CATSSQREISPLHF. Based on the CDR3 plus reference TRBV15 and TRBJ1-6, the full variable domain is DAMVIQNPRYQVTQFGKPVTLSCSQTLNHNVMYWYQQKSSQAPKLLFHYYDKDFNNEADTPDNFQSRRPNTSFCFLDIRSPGLGDTAMYLCATSSQREISPLHFGNGTRLTVT.

The chain carries TRBV9 and TRBJ1-1; D is possibly TRBD1 (6 bases). The CDR3 totals 14 residues. V lost 3 bases, J lost 4 bases, and 13 bases lay in between. Germline CDR1 is SGDLS and CDR2 is YYNGEE. The CDR3 spells CASSEGTWSTEAFF. The CDR3 nucleotides are TGTGCCAGCAGCGAGGGGACATGGAGCACTGAAGCTTTCTTT.

This clone was counted between two and nine times. The chain carries TRBV7-9 and TRBJ1-1; D is unresolved. Between the trimmed V and J ends, which lost 6 bases and 4 bases, there was a span of 12 bases. CDR1 is SEHNR, CDR2 FQNEAQ, per germline (reference sequence). This CDR3 is 13 amino acids long. CDR3 region: CASSETTGTEAFF. In nucleotides, the CDR3 is TGTGCCAGCAGTGAAACGACGGGCACTGAAGCTTTCTTT. Looking up the rest from reference TRBV7-9 and TRBJ1-1 gives the full variable domain: DTGVSQNPRHKITKRGQNVTFRCDPISEHNRLYWYRQTLGQGPEFLTYFQNEAQLEKSRLLSDRFSAERPKGSFSTLEIQRTEQGDSAMYLCASSETTGTEAFFGQGTRLTVV.

The V gene is TRBV6-6, the J gene TRBJ2-7; TRBD2 might be the D (5 bases). This CDR3 is 13 amino acids long. Germline V CDR1 and CDR2: MNHNY, SVGAGI (reference sequence). Deletions cut 6 bases from V and 0 bases from J, with 9 bases between. CDR3: CASRRLFSYEQYF. In DNA, the CDR3 is TGTGCCAGCAGGCGACTATTCTCCTACGAGCAGTACTTC.

This clone was picked up one time. V is TRBV5-4 and J is TRBJ2-3; D is unresolved. The CDR3 is made up of 16 amino acids. Trimming left V 0 bases short and J 2 bases short, with 13 bases between. Germline CDR1 reads SGHNT; CDR2 reads YYREEE (reference sequence). The CDR3 nucleotides are TGTGCCAGCAGCTTGGTTTCAGGTTCTTACACAGATACGCAGTATTTT. Protein sequence: CASSLVSGSYTDTQYF.

This clone was counted once. The gene calls are TRBV10-3 and TRBJ1-2; D is uncertain. Per germline, CDR1 ENHRY and CDR2 SYGVKD. V was cut by 0 bases and J by 4 bases, with 12 bases left in between. This CDR3 comprises 15 residues. The CDR3: CAISESNTAIYGYTF. The CDR3 region has the DNA TGTGCCATCAGTGAGTCGAACACCGCCATCTATGGCTACACCTTC.